This T cell receptor beta chain derives from a study of cytomegalovirus exposure and HLA in healthy donors. Comment on this clone: Its antigen is still unknown.

The PCR used 60 Vbeta and 13 Jbeta primers. Authors' data handling: Approximately 11 million of 80 million to 85 million unique TCR beta chains were shared, per a later count. The data were produced by immunoSEQ multiplex PCR, yet TCRdb's version contains in-frame clones alone and is incomplete. V, J and clone size derive from that table, while D and trimming were established from the DNA sequence. This sample contains under 200,000 clones. Germline values: CDR1 WSHSY, CDR2 SAAADI. The CDR3 runs 12 residues. V was cut by 5 bases and J by 5 bases, with 9 bases left in between. Overall study findings and caveats: Rare TCR sequences dominated, though some public TCRs recurred in many donors. Presence/absence analyses assumed roughly uniform sequencing depth across donors, which may not hold. It was confirmed in vitro that a few of the CMV-associated chains were specific for CMV antigens.

The chain uses TRBV10-2 and TRBJ1-1; tentative D call: TRBD1 (6 bases). Sequencing used PBMCs. The TCR comes from a man aged 25-40 years in good health and CMV-seronegative. CDR3 sequence reads: CASSNRVTEAFF. The CDR3 nucleotides read TGCGCCAGCAGTAACAGGGTAACTGAAGCTTTCTTT.